The 5 T cell receptor beta chains below all came from one sample that was sequenced in a study of T cell responses to AZD1222 COVID-19 vaccine. Assay: immunoSEQ multiplex PCR; the TCRdb copy retains only in-frame clones and omits some. Altogether some 130,000 clones are present, 85% to 90% being singletons, with the ten largest covering 20% to 25%. Sample: peripheral blood, taken on day 0 of AZD1222 vaccination. All receptors come from an adult in good health.

The chain joins TRBV2 to TRBJ2-4; 11 bases match TRBD2. Germline lookup yields CDR1 SNHLY and CDR2 FYNNEI. With V trimmed by 5 bases and J by 8 bases, 8 bases remained unmatched. The CDR3 totals 15 residues. DNA for the CDR3: TGTGCCAGCAGTCCTCGGGGTAGCGGGGGGGACATTCAGTACTTC. Residues: CASSPRGSGGDIQYF.

The chain carries TRBV4-3 and TRBJ2-1; 15 bases align to TRBD2. The CDR3 is 17 amino acids. V trimming: 1 base; J trimming: 9 bases; junction bases outside the gene matches: 7. In germline, CDR1 is LGHNA, CDR2 YSLEER. Here the CDR3 reads CASSQGTSGGARGEQFF. In DNA form, the CDR3 reads TGCGCCAGCAGCCAAGGGACTAGCGGGGGGGCGCGGGGTGAGCAGTTCTTC.

The CDR3 DNA follows: TGTGCCAGCAGCCAAGGTTTCGGCAGTTATCAGCCCCAGCATTTT. Protein sequence: CASSQGFGSYQPQHF. V is TRBV3-1 (or the pseudogene TRBV3-2) and J is TRBJ1-5; D is ambiguous. The CDR3 spans 15 residues. Trimming left V 1 base short and J 5 bases short, with 12 bases between. Germline V CDR1 and CDR2: LGHDT, YNNKEL (reference sequence).

V and J are TRBV7-2 and TRBJ2-2; D possibly corresponds to TRBD1 (6 bases). Per germline, CDR1 SGHTA and CDR2 FQGNSA. CDR3 length equals 16 residues. V was cut by 5 bases and J by 7 bases, with 20 bases left in between. The DNA for the CDR3 is TGTGCCAGCAGCCCGATGACAGGTTTAAGAGACGGGGAGCTGTTTTTT. This codes for CASSPMTGLRDGELFF.

This clone was seen a few times. The chain recombines TRBV2 with TRBJ2-7; TRBD1 agrees at 12 bases. The CDR3 extends over 15 amino acids. V shed 6 bases, J shed 5 bases, and the junction held 8 bases outside the gene matches. The germline gives CDR1 SNHLY, CDR2 FYNNEI. The CDR3 region is CASSAFGTGGNEQYF. Written as DNA, the CDR3 is TGTGCCAGCAGCGCCTTTGGGACAGGGGGCAACGAGCAGTACTTC. Drawing the rest from reference TRBV2 and TRBJ2-7, the complete variable domain is EPEVTQTPSHQVTQMGQEVILRCVPISNHLYFYWYRQILGQKVEFLVSFYNNEISEKSEIFDDQFSVERPDGSNFTLKIRSTKLEDSAMYFCASSAFGTGGNEQYFGPGTRLTVT.